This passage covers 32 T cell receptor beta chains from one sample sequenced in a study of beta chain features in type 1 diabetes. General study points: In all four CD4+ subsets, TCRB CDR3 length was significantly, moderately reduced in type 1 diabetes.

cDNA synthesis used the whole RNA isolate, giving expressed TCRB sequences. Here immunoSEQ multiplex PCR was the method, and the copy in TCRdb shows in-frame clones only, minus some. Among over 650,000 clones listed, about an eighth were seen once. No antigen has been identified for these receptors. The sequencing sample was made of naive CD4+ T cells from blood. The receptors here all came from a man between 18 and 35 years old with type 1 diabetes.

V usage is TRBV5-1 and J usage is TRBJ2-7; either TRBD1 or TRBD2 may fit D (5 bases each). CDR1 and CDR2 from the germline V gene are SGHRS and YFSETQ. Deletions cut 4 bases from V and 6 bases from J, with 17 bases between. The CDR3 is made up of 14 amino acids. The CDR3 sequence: CASSPLSTGTEQYF. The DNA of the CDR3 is TGCGCCAGCAGCCCCCTCTCAACCGGGACCGAGCAGTACTTC.

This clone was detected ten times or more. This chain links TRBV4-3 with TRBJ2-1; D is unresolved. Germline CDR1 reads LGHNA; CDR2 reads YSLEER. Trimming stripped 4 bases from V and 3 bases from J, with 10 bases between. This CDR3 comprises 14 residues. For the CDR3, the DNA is TGCGCCAGCAGCCCGCACGGCTTCTACAATGAGCAGTTCTTC. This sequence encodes CASSPHGFYNEQFF.

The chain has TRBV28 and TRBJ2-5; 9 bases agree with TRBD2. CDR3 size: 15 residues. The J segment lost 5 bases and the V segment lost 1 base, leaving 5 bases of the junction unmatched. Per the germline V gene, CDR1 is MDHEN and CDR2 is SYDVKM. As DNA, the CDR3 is TGTGCCAGCAGTTTATCGGCGGGGGGGGCTGAGACCCAGTACTTC. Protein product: CASSLSAGGAETQYF.

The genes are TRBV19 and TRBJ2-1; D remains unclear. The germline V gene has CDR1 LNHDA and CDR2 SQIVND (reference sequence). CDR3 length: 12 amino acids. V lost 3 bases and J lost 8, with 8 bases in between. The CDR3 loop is CASSIRTDEQFF. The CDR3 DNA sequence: TGTGCCAGTAGTATCCGGACCGATGAGCAGTTCTTC.

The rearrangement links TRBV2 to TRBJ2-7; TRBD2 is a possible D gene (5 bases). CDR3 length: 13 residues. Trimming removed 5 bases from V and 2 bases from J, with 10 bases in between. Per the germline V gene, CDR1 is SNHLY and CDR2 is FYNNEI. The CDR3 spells CASSPRGTYEQYF. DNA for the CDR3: TGTGCCAGCAGTCCTCGAGGGACCTACGAGCAGTACTTC.

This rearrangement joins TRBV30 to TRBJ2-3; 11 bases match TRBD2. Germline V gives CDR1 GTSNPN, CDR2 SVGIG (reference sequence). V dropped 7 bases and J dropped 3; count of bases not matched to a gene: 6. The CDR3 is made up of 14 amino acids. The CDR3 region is CALTSGVGTDTQYF. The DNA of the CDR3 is TGTGCCTTGACTAGCGGGGTGGGAACAGATACGCAGTATTTT.

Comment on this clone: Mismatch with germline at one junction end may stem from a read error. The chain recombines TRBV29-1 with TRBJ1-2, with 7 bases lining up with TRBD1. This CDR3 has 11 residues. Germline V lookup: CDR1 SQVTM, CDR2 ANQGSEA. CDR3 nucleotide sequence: TGCAGCGTTGATTGGAGCCGGGACAGTCCTTTC. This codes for CSVDWSRDSPF.

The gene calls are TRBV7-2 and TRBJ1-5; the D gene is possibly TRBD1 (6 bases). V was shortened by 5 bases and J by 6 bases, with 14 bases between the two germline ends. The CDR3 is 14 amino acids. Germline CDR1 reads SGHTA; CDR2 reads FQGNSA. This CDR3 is CASSPITRGQPQHF. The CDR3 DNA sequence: TGTGCCAGCAGCCCTATAACCAGGGGTCAGCCCCAGCATTTT.

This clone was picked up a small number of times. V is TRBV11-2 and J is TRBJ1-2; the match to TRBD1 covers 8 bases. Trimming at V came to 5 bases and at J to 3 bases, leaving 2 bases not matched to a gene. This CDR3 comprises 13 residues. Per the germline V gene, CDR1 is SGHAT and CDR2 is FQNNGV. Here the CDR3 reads CASSPDRDYGYTF. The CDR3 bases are TGTGCCAGCAGCCCGGACAGGGACTATGGCTACACCTTC.

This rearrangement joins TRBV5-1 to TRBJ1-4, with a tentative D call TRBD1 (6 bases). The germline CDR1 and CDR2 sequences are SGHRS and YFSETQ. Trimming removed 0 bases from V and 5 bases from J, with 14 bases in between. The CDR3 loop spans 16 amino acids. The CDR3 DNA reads TGCGCCAGCAGCTTGGCCCTGGGGGCAGGGAATGAAAAACTGTTTTTT. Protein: CASSLALGAGNEKLFF.

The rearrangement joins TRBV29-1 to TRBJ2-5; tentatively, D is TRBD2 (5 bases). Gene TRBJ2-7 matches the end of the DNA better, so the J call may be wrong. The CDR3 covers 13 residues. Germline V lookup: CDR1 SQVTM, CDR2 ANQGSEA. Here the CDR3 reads CSVERAASYEQYF. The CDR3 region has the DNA TGCAGCGTTGAGAGGGCAGCGTCCTACGAGCAGTACTTC.

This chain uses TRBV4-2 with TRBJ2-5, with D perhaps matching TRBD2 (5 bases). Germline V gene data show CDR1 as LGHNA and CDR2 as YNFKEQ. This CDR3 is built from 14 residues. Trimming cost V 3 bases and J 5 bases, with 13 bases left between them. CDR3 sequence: CASSQEVGGETQYF. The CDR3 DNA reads TGTGCCAGCAGCCAGGAGGTGGGCGGGGAGACCCAGTACTTC.

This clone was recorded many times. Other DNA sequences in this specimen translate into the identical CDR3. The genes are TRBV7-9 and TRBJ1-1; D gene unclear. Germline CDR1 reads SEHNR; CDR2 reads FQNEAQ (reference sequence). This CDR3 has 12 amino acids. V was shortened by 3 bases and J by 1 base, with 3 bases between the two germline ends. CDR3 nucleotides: TGTGCCAGCAGCTTTGGGAACACTGAAGCTTTCTTT. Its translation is CASSFGNTEAFF.

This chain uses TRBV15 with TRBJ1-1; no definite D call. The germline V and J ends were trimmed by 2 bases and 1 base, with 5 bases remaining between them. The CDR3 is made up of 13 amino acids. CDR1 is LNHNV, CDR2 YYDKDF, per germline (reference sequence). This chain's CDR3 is CATSRRQNTEAFF. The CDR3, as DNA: TGTGCCACCAGCAGAAGACAGAACACTGAAGCTTTCTTT.

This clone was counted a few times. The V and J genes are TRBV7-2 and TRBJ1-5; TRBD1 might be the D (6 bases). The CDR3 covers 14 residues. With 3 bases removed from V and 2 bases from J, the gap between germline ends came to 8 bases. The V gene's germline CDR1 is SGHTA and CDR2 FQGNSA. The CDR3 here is CASSFPGGNQPQHF. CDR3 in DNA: TGTGCCAGCAGCTTCCCAGGGGGCAATCAGCCCCAGCATTTT.

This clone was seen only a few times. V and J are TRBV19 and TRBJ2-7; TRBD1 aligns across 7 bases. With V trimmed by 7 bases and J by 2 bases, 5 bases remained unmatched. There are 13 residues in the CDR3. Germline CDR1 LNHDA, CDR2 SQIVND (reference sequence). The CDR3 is CASKETGTYEQYF. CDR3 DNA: TGTGCCAGTAAGGAGACAGGGACCTACGAGCAGTACTTC. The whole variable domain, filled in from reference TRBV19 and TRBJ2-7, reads DGGITQSPKYLFRKEGQNVTLSCEQNLNHDAMYWYRQDPGQGLRLIYYSQIVNDFQKGDIAEGYSVSREKKESFPLTVTSAQKNPTAFYLCASKETGTYEQYFGPGTRLTVT.

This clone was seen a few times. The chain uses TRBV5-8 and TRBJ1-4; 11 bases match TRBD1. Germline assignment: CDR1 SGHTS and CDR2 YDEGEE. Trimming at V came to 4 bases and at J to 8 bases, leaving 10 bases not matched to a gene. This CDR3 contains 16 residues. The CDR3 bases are TGTGCCAGCAGCAGCAGGACAGGGGGCTGGGGCGAAAAACTGTTTTTT. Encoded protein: CASSSRTGGWGEKLFF.

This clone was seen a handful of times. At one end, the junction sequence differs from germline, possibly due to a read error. The CDR3 is CASNSPGRLLLF. The CDR3 region has the DNA TGTGCCAGCAACTCCCCGGGACGGCTCCTCCTCTTC. The chain recombines TRBV28 with TRBJ1-2; D is possibly TRBD1 (5 bases). This CDR3 spans 12 amino acids. Germline assignment: CDR1 MDHEN and CDR2 SYDVKM.

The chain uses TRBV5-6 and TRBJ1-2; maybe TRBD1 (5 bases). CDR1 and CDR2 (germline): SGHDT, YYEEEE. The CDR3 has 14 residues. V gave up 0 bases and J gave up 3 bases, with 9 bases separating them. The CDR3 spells CASSLVQGDYGYTF. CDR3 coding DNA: TGTGCCAGCAGCTTGGTCCAGGGAGACTATGGCTACACCTTC.

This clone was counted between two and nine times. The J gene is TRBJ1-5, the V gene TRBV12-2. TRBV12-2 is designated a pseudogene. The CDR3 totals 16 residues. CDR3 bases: TGTGCAAGTCGCTTAGCGCGTTCCCGCCCAGATCAGCCCCAGCATTTT. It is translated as CASRLARSRPDQPQHF.

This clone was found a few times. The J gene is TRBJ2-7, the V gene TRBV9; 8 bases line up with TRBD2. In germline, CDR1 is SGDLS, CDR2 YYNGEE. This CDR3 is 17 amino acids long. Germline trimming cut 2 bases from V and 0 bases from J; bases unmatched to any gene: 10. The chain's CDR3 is CASSVRPTSAGSYEQYF. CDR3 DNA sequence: TGTGCCAGCAGCGTCCGCCCGACTAGCGCGGGCTCCTACGAGCAGTACTTC.

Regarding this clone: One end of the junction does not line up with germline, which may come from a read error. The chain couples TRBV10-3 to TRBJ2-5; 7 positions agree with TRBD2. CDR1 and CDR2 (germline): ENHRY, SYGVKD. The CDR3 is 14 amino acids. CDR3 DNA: TGCGCCAGCAGTACTACGGGAGGAATAGAGACCCAGTACTTC. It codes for CASSTTGGIETQYF.

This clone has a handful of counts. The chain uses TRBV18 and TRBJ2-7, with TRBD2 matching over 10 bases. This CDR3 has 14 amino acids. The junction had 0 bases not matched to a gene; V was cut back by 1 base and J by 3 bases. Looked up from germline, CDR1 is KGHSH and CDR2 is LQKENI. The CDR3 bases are TGTGCCAGCTCACCACAGCGGGAGGGCTACGAGCAGTACTTC. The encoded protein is CASSPQREGYEQYF. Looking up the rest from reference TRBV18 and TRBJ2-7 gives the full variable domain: NAGVMQNPRHLVRRRGQEARLRCSPMKGHSHVYWYRQLPEEGLKFMVYLQKENIIDESGMPKERFSAEFPKEGPSILRIQQVVRGDSAAYFCASSPQREGYEQYFGPGTRLTVT.

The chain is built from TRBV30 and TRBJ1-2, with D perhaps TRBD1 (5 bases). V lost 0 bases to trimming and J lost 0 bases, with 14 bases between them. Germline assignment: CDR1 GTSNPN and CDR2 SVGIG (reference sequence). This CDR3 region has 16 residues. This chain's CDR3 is CAWSVPNRQTNYGYTF. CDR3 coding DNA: TGTGCCTGGAGTGTACCCAACAGGCAAACTAACTATGGCTACACCTTC.

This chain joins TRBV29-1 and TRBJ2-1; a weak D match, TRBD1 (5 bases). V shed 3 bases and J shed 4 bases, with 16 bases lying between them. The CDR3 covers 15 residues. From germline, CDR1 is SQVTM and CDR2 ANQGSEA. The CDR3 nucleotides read TGCAGCGTTGACTCGGACACCATGACTTACAATGAGCAGTTCTTC. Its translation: CSVDSDTMTYNEQFF.

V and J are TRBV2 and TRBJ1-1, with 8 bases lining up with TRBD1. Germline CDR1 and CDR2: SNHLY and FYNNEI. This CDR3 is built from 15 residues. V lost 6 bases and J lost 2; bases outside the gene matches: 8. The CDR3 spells CASSLSRGPNTEAFF. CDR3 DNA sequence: TGTGCCAGCAGCCTTTCCAGGGGGCCTAACACTGAAGCTTTCTTT.

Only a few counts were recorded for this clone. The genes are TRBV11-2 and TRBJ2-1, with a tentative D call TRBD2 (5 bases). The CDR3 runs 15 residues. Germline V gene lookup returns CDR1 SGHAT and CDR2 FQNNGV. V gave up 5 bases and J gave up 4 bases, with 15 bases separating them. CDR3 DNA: TGTGCCAGCAGCCCACGCCGGAGGTCTTACAATGAGCAGTTCTTC. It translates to CASSPRRRSYNEQFF. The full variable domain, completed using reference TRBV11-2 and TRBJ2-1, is EAGVAQSPRYKIIEKRQSVAFWCNPISGHATLYWYQQILGQGPKLLIQFQNNGVVDDSQLPKDRFSAERLKGVDSTLKIQPAKLEDSAVYLCASSPRRRSYNEQFFGPGTRLTVL.

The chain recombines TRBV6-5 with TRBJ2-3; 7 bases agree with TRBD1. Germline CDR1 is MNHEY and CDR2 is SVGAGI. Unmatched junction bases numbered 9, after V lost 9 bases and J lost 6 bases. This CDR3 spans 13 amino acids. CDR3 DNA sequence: TGTGCCAGTAACAGGGGTTGGGGGGATACGCAGTATTTT. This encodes CASNRGWGDTQYF.

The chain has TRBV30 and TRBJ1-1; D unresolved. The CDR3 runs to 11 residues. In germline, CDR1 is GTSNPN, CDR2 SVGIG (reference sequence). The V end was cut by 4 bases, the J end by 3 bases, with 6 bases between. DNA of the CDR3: TGTGCCTGGAACACCTACACTGAAGCTTTCTTT. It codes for CAWNTYTEAFF.

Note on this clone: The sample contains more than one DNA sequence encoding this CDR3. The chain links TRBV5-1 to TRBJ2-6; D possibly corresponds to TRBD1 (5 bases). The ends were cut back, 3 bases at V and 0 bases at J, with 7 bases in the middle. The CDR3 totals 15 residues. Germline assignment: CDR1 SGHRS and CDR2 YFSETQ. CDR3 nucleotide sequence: TGCGCCAGCAGCTCAACAGGCTCTGGGGCCAACGTCCTGACTTTC. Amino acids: CASSSTGSGANVLTF.

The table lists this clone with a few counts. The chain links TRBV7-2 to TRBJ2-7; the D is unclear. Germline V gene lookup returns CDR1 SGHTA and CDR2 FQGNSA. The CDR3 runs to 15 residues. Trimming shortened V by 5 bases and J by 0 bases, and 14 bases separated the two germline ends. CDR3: CASSMDGYSSYEQYF. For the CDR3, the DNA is TGTGCCAGCAGCATGGACGGTTATAGCTCCTACGAGCAGTACTTC.

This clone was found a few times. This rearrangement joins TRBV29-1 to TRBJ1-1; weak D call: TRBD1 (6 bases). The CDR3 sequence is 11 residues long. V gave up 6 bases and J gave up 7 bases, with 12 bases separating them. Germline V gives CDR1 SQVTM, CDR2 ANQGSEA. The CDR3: CSVATGLEAFF. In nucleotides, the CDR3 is TGCAGCGTGGCCACAGGGCTTGAAGCTTTCTTT.